This TCR beta chain is from a study of blood T cell repertoires in COVID-19 (TCRdb year 2020). At the level of the whole study: Samples covering the acute and convalescent phases of COVID-19 were provided by collaborators in the United States, Italy and Spain. The repertoires were released in a freely available public database intended as a resource for research on the immune response to SARS-CoV-2. The material from the prospective study consisted of cDNA or gDNA derived from T cells, B-cell-depleted T cells, or PBMCs. Where HLA class I and class II types were available, the types were taken from metadata supplied by the sample provider, not from assay-based typing. The sample metadata nearly always contained a de-identified subject ID, COVID-19 status, age in years and sex. Samples were obtained from the ongoing ImmuneRACE study (first 160 participants) and from approximately 1,200 subjects provided by 6 global collaborators. Deeply sampled blood TCRbeta repertoires from subjects exposed to, actively infected with, or recovered from COVID-19 were included in the dataset.

In Seattle, one collaborating source enrolled patients while the infection was active and tracked those patients longitudinally over the course of disease. Whole blood was collected in K2EDTA tubes by collaborating institutions according to the institutions' own protocols. For TCRbeta analysis, collaborator samples were shipped as frozen whole blood, as isolated PBMCs, or as DNA extracted from either sample type. As concerns this clone: This clone's antigen is unknown. No quality values exist for individual bases; no much larger clone is one base distant.

Taken from the germline V gene (reference sequence), the CDR1 and CDR2 loops are SEHNR and FQNEAQ. The CDR3 covers 14 residues, taking in both the cysteine and the phenylalanine. Of the read, only the CDR3 DNA is kept; its 42 bases are in frame from base 1. Deletion took 0 bases off V and 7 bases off J, with a span of 12 bases between the germline ends. General conclusions and limits of the study: Clinical and demographic metadata were provided uncurated, with the amount varying by source and participant.

TCRbeta CDR3 regions were amplified from genomic DNA by means of the immunoSEQ Assay, a bias-controlled multiplex PCR. The authors' pipeline ran thus. Within the assay, amplification of reference gene primers was used to estimate how many nucleated cells each sample contained. Sequence reads were collapsed and filtered to measure the absolute abundance of every unique TCRbeta CDR3 rearrangement. For each sample, productive Simpson clonality was calculated as the square root of Simpson's diversity index over productive rearrangements. TCRdb stores this immuneACCESS table with in-frame sequences only. Part of the clones is absent; in the studies checked, under half of the shortfall reflects unresolved V genes, and no reason is known for the rest. That table furnishes V, J and clone size, whereas the DNA furnished D and trimming. The table for this sample lists 300,000 to 400,000 clones; roughly 88% of them were counted only once. The leading ten clones occupy less than 3.5% of the sample.

The material sequenced was peripheral blood. The V and J segments used are TRBV7-9 and TRBJ1-2; no confident D gene assignment can be made. The TCR originated in a woman in her twenties or thirties with COVID-19, enrolled during active disease. The CDR3: CASSLAPGIPGYTF. The DNA reads as follows: TGTGCCAGCAGCTTAGCCCCGGGGATCCCTGGCTACACCTTC. Extended through the reference TRBV7-9 and TRBJ1-2 proteins, this CDR3 yields the full variable domain: DTGVSQNPRHKITKRGQNVTFRCDPISEHNRLYWYRQTLGQGPEFLTYFQNEAQLEKSRLLSDRFSAERPKGSFSTLEIQRTEQGDSAMYLCASSLAPGIPGYTFGSGTRLTVV.